A selection of T cell receptor beta chains follows, all from one sample in a study of Graves' ophthalmopathy and Graves' hyperthyroidism. TCRdb re-analysed the multiplex PCR reads in MiXCR, keeping a single row per CDR3 protein. The sample has 350,000 or so distinct CDR3 sequences, roughly a sixth seen once. The sample was peripheral blood. Source of these receptors: an adult man with Graves' ophthalmopathy. Each CDR3 is given with its conserved first and last residue. A D gene is named only where the DNA matches it firmly. Some rows mark clone size as missing; the rest say once, few, many or name a class of expanded clone.

d_call j_call clone_size v_call cdr3_nt cdr3_aa
. TRBJ1-5 . TRBV20-1 TGCAGTGCTGATCCTCCGGGGGATCAGCCCCAGCATTTT CSADPPGDQPQHF
. TRBJ1-3 many TRBV3-1 TGTGCAAGCAGCCGGAGACAGGACTCTGGAAACACCATATATTTT CASSRRQDSGNTIYF
TRBD1 TRBJ2-7 many TRBV15 TGTGCCACCAGCAGGACCCCGGACAGGGCGTACGAGCAGTACTTC CATSRTPDRAYEQYF
. TRBJ2-2 . TRBV2 TGTGCCAGCAAAACCTCAGGTTTTAACACCGGGGAGCTGTTTTTT CASKTSGFNTGELFF
. TRBJ2-7 many TRBV2 TGTGCCAGCAGTGAGTCCGGGACCTACGAGCAGTACTTC CASSESGTYEQYF
TRBD2 TRBJ2-5 many TRBV27 TGTGCCAGCGGTTGGAATCGGGGGGGGGGGACCCAGTACTTC CASGWNRGGGTQYF
. TRBJ2-7 many TRBV6-5 TGTGCCAGCAGTTATGTCAGCCGGGGTAGCGAGCAGTACTTC CASSYVSRGSEQYF
. TRBJ1-2 once TRBV6-1 TGTGCCTCACAGGGTCTCTCTAACTATGGCTACACCTTC CASQGLSNYGYTF
TRBD1 TRBJ1-2 many TRBV20-1 TGCAGTGCGCCTGCTGACAGGGTGGTGAGAGGCTACACCTTC CSAPADRVVRGYTF
TRBD1 TRBJ1-1 few TRBV30 TGTGCCTGGAGTGCAGGGGGTTGGGGTGAAGCTTTCTTT CAWSAGGWGEAFF
. TRBJ1-1 many TRBV6-2/TRBV6-3 TGTGCCAGCAGCCAAACAGGGATCACTGAAGCTTTCTTT CASSQTGITEAFF
TRBD1 TRBJ2-2 many TRBV25-1 TGTGCCAGCTGCCGACAGGGTTCACCCGGGGAGCTGTTTTTT CASCRQGSPGELFF
. TRBJ1-5 many TRBV20-1 TGCAGTGCTACCCTCGCCCCGGATCAGCCCCAGCATTTT CSATLAPDQPQHF
TRBD1 TRBJ1-6 many TRBV6-1 TGTGCCAGCAGTCGCGGACAGGCTGATTATAATTCACCCCTCCACTTT CASSRGQADYNSPLHF
. TRBJ2-5 . TRBV6-1 TGTGCCAGCAGCCCCGAGCTCGGGACTGTCGACCAAGAGACCCAGTACTTC CASSPELGTVDQETQYF
TRBD1 TRBJ1-6 . TRBV2 TGTGCCAGCAGTGCCGGACAGGGATACTCACCCCTCCACTTT CASSAGQGYSPLHF
. TRBJ1-1 many TRBV30 TGTGCCTGGGCACCCCGACAGAACACTGAAGCTTTCTTT CAWAPRQNTEAFF
. TRBJ1-1 many TRBV6-2/TRBV6-3 TGTGCCAGCAGTTACCGCCACGGGGCAGAAGCTTTCTTT CASSYRHGAEAFF
. TRBJ2-2 many TRBV27 TGTGCCAGCCGTGGACCGGCGAACACCGGGGAGCTGTTTTTT CASRGPANTGELFF
. TRBJ2-5 . TRBV12-3/TRBV12-4 TGTGCCAGCAGTTCTGAGCGGTCCCAGTACTTC CASSSERSQYF
TRBD1 TRBJ1-1 many TRBV30 TGTGCCTGGAGCGCTGGGACAGGGGGGGTAATAGGGACTGAAGCTTTCTTT CAWSAGTGGVIGTEAFF
TRBD1 TRBJ2-2 many TRBV19 TGTGCCAGTAGTTCGGGGACAGCAACCGGGGAGCTGTTTTTT CASSSGTATGELFF
. TRBJ1-1 . TRBV7-2 TGTGCCAGCAGAGCTACAGGGTATACTGAAGCTTTCTTT CASRATGYTEAFF
. TRBJ1-1 many TRBV6-5 TGTGCCAGCAGCTACCGCCGCGCGGGGACCAAAGCTTTCTTT CASSYRRAGTKAFF
. TRBJ1-1 many TRBV28 TGTGCCAGCAGTTTAGACGAGAACACTGAAGCTTTCTTT CASSLDENTEAFF
. TRBJ2-7 . TRBV7-6 TGTGCCAGCAGCCCTATTAATTCGAGGGGCGAGCAGTACTTC CASSPINSRGEQYF
. TRBJ2-7 many TRBV9 TGTGCCAGCAGCGTCCGGGGCTCAGGGGACGAGCAGTACTTC CASSVRGSGDEQYF
TRBD2 TRBJ2-2 many TRBV30 TGTGCCTGGATCCACTGGAAGCGGGGGGCGAACACCGGGGAGCTGTTTTTT CAWIHWKRGANTGELFF
. TRBJ2-7 . TRBV6-2/TRBV6-3 TGTGCCAGCAGGAAAAGGGGGAGCTCCTACGAGCAGTACTTC CASRKRGSSYEQYF
. TRBJ1-1 many TRBV6-1 TGTGCCAGCAGTCGGGATAACACTGAAGCTTTCTTT CASSRDNTEAFF
. TRBJ2-5 many TRBV6-2/TRBV6-3 TGTGCCAGCAGTCCCCAGAGACTAGTCTCCTTCCAAGAGACCCAGTACTTC CASSPQRLVSFQETQYF
. TRBJ2-2 many TRBV6-1 TGTGCTCTCCATAACACCGGGGAGCTGTTTTTT CALHNTGELFF
. TRBJ1-3 many TRBV6-5 TGTGCCAGCAGTTGGGCGCGGGGAAACACCATATATTTT CASSWARGNTIYF
TRBD1 TRBJ1-5 many TRBV27 TGTGCCAGCAGTTTCCTCCCAGGGGGCCGGCTAGGCAATCAGCCCCAGCATTTT CASSFLPGGRLGNQPQHF
. TRBJ1-5 many TRBV9 TGTGCCAGCAGCAGGGGGACGGCCGAGCCCCAGCATTTT CASSRGTAEPQHF
. TRBJ1-5 many TRBV20-1 TGCAGTGCTAGAAATCCTACAGGTGAGGGGAATCAGCCCCAGCATTTT CSARNPTGEGNQPQHF
. TRBJ1-5 many TRBV20-1 TGCAGTGCTAGATTCGAAGGAGGGGGCAATCAGCCCCAGCATTTT CSARFEGGGNQPQHF
TRBD1 TRBJ1-1 many TRBV20-1 TGCAGTGCCCGGCGAGGACAGGGCTCCACTGAAGCTTTCTTT CSARRGQGSTEAFF
. TRBJ1-2 many TRBV6-5 TGTGCCAGCAGTTACTCAGCAGAATATGGCTACACCTTC CASSYSAEYGYTF
TRBD1 TRBJ2-7 many TRBV15 TGTGCCACCAGCAGAGATGGGACAGGGAGGGCCTACGAGCAGTACTTC CATSRDGTGRAYEQYF
. TRBJ2-7 many TRBV12-3/TRBV12-4 TGTGCCAGCAGTTCAGTCCGACACTCCTACGAGCAGTACTTC CASSSVRHSYEQYF
TRBD2 TRBJ2-5 . TRBV6-1 TGTGCCAGCAGGACGGGGGGGTCGGAGACCCAGTACTTC CASRTGGSETQYF
TRBD1 TRBJ2-2 many TRBV29-1 TGCAGCGTTGAAAGCCCCTCAGGGGGAGTTTTGACCGGGGAGCTGTTTTTT CSVESPSGGVLTGELFF
. TRBJ1-1 many TRBV2 TGTGCCAGCAGCGAAGGGGGTCTAAGGAACACTGAAGCTTTCTTT CASSEGGLRNTEAFF
. TRBJ2-2 many TRBV5-1 TGCGCCAGCAGCTTCGCAGGGGACAACACCGGGGAGCTGTTTTTT CASSFAGDNTGELFF
. TRBJ2-7 many TRBV2 TGTGCCAGCAGTGAGGTCAGAATCCACGAGCAGTACTTC CASSEVRIHEQYF
. TRBJ1-1 many TRBV7-8 TGTGCCAGCGGAAAGGTCTTGAACACTGAAGCTTTCTTT CASGKVLNTEAFF
. TRBJ1-2 many TRBV29-1 TGCAGCGTCACCGGGACCAGGGAGTACTATGGCTACACCTTC CSVTGTREYYGYTF